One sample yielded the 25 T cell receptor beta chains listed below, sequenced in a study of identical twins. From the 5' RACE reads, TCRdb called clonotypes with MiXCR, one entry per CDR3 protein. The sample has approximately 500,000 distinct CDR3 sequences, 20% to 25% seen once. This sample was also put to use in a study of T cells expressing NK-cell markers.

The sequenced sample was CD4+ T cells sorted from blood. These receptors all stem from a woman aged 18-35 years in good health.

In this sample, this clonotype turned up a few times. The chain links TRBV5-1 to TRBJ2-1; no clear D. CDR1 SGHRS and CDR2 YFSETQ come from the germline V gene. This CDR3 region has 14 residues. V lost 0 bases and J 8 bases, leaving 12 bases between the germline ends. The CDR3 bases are TGCGCCAGCAGCTTGGCTTGGGGTAGTGATGAGCAGTTCTTC. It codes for CASSLAWGSDEQFF.

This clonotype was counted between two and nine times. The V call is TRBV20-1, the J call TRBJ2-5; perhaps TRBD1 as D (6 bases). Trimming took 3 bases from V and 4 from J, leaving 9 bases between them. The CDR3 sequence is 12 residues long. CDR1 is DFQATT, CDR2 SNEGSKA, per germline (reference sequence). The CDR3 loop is CSARIRGETQYF. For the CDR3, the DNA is TGCAGTGCTAGGATCAGGGGAGAGACCCAGTACTTC.

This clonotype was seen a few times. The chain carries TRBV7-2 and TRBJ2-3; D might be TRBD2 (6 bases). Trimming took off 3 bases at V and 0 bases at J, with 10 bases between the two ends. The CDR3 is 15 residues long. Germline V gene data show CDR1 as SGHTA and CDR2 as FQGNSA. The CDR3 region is CASSFSGYSTDTQYF. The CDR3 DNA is TGTGCCAGCAGCTTTAGCGGATACAGCACAGATACGCAGTATTTT.

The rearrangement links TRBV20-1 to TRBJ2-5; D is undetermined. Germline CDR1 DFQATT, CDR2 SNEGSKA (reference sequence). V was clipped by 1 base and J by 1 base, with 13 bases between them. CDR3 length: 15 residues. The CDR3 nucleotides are TGCAGTGCTAGAGCTTCCGCCGCAGCCCAAGAGACCCAGTACTTC. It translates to CSARASAAAQETQYF.

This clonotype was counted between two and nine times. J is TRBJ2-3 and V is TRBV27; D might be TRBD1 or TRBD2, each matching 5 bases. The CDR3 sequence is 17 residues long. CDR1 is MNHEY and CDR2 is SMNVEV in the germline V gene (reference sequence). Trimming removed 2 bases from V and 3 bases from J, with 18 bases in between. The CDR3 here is CASSLRPGRYGTDTQYF. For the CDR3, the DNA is TGTGCCAGCAGTTTACGGCCGGGACGGTACGGGACAGATACGCAGTATTTT.

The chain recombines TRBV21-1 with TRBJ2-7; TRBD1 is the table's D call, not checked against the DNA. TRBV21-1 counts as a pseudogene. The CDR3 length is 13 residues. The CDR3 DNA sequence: TGTGCCAGCAACAGGGGCTGGTCCTACGAGCAGTACTTC. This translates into CASNRGWSYEQYF.

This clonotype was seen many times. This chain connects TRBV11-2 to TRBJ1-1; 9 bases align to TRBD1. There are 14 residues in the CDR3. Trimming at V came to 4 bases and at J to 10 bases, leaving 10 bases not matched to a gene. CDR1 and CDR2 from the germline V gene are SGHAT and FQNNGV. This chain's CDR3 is CASSSPRDRVVAFF. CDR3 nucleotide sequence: TGTGCCAGCAGCTCCCCTCGGGACAGGGTGGTAGCTTTCTTT.

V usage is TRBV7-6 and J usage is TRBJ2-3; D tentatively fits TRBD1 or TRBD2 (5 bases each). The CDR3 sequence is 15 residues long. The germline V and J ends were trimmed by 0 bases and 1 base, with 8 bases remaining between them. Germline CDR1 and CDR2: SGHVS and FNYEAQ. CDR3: CASSLAWGRTDTQYF. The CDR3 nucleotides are TGTGCCAGCAGCTTAGCATGGGGACGCACAGATACGCAGTATTTT.

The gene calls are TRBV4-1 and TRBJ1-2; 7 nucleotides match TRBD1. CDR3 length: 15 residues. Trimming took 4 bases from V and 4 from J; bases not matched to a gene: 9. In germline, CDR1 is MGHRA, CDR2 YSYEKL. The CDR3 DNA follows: TGCGCCAGCAGCCCCGGAGACAGGGAAAGCTATGGCTACACCTTC. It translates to CASSPGDRESYGYTF.

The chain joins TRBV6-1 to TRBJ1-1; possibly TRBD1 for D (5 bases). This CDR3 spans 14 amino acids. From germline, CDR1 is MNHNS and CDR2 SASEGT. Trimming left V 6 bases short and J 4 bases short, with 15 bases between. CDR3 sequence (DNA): TGTGCCAGCAGCGCGGCCCACGGGGGCACTGAAGCTTTCTTT. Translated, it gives CASSAAHGGTEAFF.

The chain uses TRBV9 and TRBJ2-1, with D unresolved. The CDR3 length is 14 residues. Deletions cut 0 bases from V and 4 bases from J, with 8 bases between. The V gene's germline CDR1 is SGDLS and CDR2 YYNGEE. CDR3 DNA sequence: TGTGCCAGCAGCGTAGAAACACCGTACAATGAGCAGTTCTTC. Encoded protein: CASSVETPYNEQFF.

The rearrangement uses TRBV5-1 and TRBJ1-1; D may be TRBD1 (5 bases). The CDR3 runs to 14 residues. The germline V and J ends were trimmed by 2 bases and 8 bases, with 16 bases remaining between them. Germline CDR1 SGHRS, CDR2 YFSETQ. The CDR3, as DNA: TGCGCCAGCAGCTTTTCCCAGGGAAGTGAAGAAGCTTTCTTT. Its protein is CASSFSQGSEEAFF.

CDR3 sequence reads: CASVTETHTSTDTQYF. CDR3 nucleotides: TGTGCCAGTGTGACAGAAACACATACTAGCACAGATACGCAGTATTTT. The rearrangement uses TRBV21-1 and TRBJ2-3; the table's D call TRBD1 went unverified against the DNA. TRBV21-1 is a recognized pseudogene. The CDR3 runs 16 residues.

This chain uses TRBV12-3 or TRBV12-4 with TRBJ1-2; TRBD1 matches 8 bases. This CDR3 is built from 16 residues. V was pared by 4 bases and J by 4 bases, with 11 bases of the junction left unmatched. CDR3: CASSSRTGLPVYGYTF. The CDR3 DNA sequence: TGTGCCAGCAGTTCTAGGACAGGGCTTCCGGTCTATGGCTACACCTTC.

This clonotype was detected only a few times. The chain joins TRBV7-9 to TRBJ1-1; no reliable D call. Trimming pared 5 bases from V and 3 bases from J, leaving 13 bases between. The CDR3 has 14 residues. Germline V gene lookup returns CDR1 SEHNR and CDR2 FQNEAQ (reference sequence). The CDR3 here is CASSRWGDDTEAFF. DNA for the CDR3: TGTGCCAGCAGCCGCTGGGGAGACGACACTGAAGCTTTCTTT.

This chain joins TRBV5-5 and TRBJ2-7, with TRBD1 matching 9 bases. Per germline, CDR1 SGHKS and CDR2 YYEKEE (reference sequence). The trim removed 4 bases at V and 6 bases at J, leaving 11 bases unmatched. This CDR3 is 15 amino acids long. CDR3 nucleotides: TGTGCCAGCAGCCAACCGGGGACAGGGAAGACCGAGCAGTACTTC. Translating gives CASSQPGTGKTEQYF.

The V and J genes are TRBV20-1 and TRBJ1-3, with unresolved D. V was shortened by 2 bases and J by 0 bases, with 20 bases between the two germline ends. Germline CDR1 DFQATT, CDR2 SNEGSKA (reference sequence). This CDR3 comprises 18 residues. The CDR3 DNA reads TGCAGTGCTAGAAAAGCTGGTGCGACCCTAAGCTCTGGAAACACCATATATTTT. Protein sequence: CSARKAGATLSSGNTIYF.

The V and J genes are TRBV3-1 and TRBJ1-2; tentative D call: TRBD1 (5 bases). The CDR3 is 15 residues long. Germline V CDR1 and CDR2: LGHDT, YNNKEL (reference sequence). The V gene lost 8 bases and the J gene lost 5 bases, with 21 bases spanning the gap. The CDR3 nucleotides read TGTGCCAGCGGAAGCTTCGACAGATCCGGATATGGCTACACCTTC. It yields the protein CASGSFDRSGYGYTF. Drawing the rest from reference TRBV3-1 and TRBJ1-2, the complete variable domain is DTAVSQTPKYLVTQMGNDKSIKCEQNLGHDTMYWYKQDSKKFLKIMFSYNNKELIINETVPNRFSPKSPDKAHLNLHINSLELGDSAVYFCASGSFDRSGYGYTFGSGTRLTVV.

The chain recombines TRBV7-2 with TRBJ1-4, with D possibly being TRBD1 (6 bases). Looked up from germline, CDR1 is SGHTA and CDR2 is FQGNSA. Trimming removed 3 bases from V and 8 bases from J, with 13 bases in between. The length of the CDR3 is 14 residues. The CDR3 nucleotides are TGTGCCAGCAGCTTTTCCAGGGGAGGGGAAAAACTGTTTTTT. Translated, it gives CASSFSRGGEKLFF.

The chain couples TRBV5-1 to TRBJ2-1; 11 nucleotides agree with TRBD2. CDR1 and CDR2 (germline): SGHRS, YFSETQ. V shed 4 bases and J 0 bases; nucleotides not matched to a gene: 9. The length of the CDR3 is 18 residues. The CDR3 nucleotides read TGCGCCAGCAGCCCCTTGGGGACTAGCGGAAGCTCCTACAATGAGCAGTTCTTC. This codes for CASSPLGTSGSSYNEQFF.

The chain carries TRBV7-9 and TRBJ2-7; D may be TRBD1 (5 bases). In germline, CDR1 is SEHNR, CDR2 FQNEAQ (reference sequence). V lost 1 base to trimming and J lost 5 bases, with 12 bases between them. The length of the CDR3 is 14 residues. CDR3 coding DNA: TGTGCCAGCAGCTTAGTCCAGGGCTTAGACGAGCAGTACTTC. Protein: CASSLVQGLDEQYF.

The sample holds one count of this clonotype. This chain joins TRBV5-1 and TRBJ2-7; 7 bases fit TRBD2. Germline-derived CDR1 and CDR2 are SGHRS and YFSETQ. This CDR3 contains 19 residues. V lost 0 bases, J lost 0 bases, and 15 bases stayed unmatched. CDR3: CASSLEGQASGYSSYEQYF. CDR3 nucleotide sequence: TGCGCCAGCAGCTTGGAGGGGCAGGCTAGCGGATACAGCTCCTACGAGCAGTACTTC.

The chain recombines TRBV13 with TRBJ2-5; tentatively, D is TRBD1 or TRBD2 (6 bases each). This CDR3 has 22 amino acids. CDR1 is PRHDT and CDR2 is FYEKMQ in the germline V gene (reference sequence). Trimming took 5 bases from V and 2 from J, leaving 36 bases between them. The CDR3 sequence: CASSGYPFLGGLPGGNQETQYF. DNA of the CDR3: TGTGCCAGCAGCGGCTACCCATTTTTAGGGGGGCTCCCCGGCGGGAATCAAGAGACCCAGTACTTC.

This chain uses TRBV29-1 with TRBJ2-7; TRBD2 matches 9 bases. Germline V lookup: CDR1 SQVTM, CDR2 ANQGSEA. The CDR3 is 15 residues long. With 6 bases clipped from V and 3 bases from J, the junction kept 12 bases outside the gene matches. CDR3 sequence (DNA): TGCAGCGTCCCCGGCGAGGGCGGGAGGGTCTACGAGCAGTACTTC. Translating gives CSVPGEGGRVYEQYF.

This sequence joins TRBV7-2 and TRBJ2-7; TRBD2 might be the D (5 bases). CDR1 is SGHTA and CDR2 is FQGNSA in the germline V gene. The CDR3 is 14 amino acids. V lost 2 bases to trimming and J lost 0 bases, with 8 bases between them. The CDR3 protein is CASSLLGSSYEQYF. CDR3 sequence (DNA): TGTGCCAGCAGCTTACTGGGGAGCTCCTACGAGCAGTACTTC.